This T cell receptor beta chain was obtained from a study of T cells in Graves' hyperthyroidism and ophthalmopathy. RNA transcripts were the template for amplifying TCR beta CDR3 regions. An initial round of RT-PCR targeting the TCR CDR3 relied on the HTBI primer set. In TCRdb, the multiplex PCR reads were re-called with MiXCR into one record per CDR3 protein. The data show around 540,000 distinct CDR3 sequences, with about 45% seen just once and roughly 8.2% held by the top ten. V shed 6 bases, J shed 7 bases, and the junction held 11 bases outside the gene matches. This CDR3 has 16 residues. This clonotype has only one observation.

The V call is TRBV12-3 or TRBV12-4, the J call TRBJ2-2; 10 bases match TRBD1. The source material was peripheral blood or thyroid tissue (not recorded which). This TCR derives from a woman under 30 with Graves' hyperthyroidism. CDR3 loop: CASSNSRDRGRGELFF. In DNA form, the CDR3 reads TGTGCCAGCAGCAATTCCCGGGACAGGGGTCGCGGGGAGCTGTTTTTT.